This is a list of T cell receptor beta chains from one sample in a study of T cells in localized non-small cell lung cancer. Sequenced by immunoSEQ multiplex PCR; TCRdb stores in-frame clones only, minus some. Of 1,200 to 1,500 clones listed, over 20% are singletons. Sequenced here: normal lung tissue next to the tumor, sampled before any cancer treatment. The receptors here all came from a male donor aged 60 or over with stage II squamous cell lung carcinoma. CDR3s include the opening cysteine and the closing phenylalanine or tryptophan. The D gene is left open where the match is weak. Clone sizes are given selectively: once, few, many, or a class where the clone is expanded.

clone size: few
D gene: NA
J gene: TRBJ1-1
V gene: TRBV4-1
CDR3 protein: CASSQDRANTEAFF
CDR3 DNA: TGCGCCAGCAGCCAAGATCGGGCTAACACTGAAGCTTTCTTT

clone size: medium-sized
D gene: NA
J gene: TRBJ1-1
V gene: TRBV11-3
CDR3 protein: CASSPPFMRGGNTEAFF
CDR3 DNA: TGTGCCAGCAGCCCTCCCTTTATGAGAGGGGGGAACACTGAAGCTTTCTTT

clone size: once
D gene: NA
J gene: TRBJ2-1
V gene: TRBV29-1
CDR3 protein: CSGKGASSYNEQFF
CDR3 DNA: TGCAGCGGTAAAGGGGCGAGCTCCTACAATGAGCAGTTCTTC

clone size: few
D gene: TRBD1
J gene: TRBJ1-1
V gene: TRBV18
CDR3 protein: CASSPITGTVLEAFF
CDR3 DNA: TGTGCCAGCTCACCGATCACTGGGACAGTTCTTGAAGCTTTCTTT

clone size: large
D gene: TRBD1
J gene: TRBJ2-7
V gene: TRBV28
CDR3 protein: CASSSGGQGAREQYF
CDR3 DNA: TGTGCCAGCAGCTCCGGGGGACAGGGGGCGAGAGAGCAGTACTTC

clone size: NA
D gene: NA
J gene: TRBJ2-3
V gene: TRBV29-1
CDR3 protein: CSFGYQADTQYF
CDR3 DNA: TGCAGCTTCGGGTACCAAGCAGATACGCAGTATTTT

clone size: NA
D gene: TRBD2
J gene: TRBJ2-5
V gene: TRBV28
CDR3 protein: CASSSLAGGAETQYF
CDR3 DNA: TGTGCCAGCAGTTCCCTAGCGGGGGGTGCAGAGACCCAGTACTTC

clone size: NA
D gene: NA
J gene: TRBJ2-7
V gene: TRBV7-5
CDR3 protein: CASSPSRGSYEQYF
CDR3 DNA: TGTGCCAGCAGCCCTTCACGTGGTAGCTACGAGCAGTACTTC

clone size: NA
D gene: NA
J gene: TRBJ1-1
V gene: TRBV19
CDR3 protein: CASSPGAGRDTEAFF
CDR3 DNA: TGTGCCAGTAGTCCCGGAGCAGGGCGAGACACTGAAGCTTTCTTT

clone size: NA
D gene: NA
J gene: TRBJ1-1
V gene: TRBV1
CDR3 protein: CASSQKQMNTEAFF
CDR3 DNA: TGCGCCAGCAGCCAAAAGCAGATGAACACTGAAGCTTTCTTT

clone size: NA
D gene: NA
J gene: TRBJ1-6
V gene: TRBV11-3
CDR3 protein: CASSLLRAPNSPLHF
CDR3 DNA: TGTGCCAGCAGCTTACTCAGGGCACCTAATTCACCCCTCCACTTT

clone size: few
D gene: NA
J gene: TRBJ2-2
V gene: TRBV19
CDR3 protein: CASSHRTVTGELFF
CDR3 DNA: TGTGCCAGTAGTCACCGGACAGTAACCGGGGAGCTGTTTTTT

clone size: medium-sized
D gene: TRBD2
J gene: TRBJ2-5
V gene: TRBV11-3
CDR3 protein: CASSPGVAGAGEETQYF
CDR3 DNA: TGTGCCAGCAGCCCCGGGGTAGCGGGAGCGGGGGAAGAGACCCAGTACTTC

clone size: few
D gene: NA
J gene: TRBJ1-5
V gene: TRBV11-3
CDR3 protein: CASSWGGTNQPQHF
CDR3 DNA: TGTGCCAGCAGCTGGGGGGGGACTAATCAGCCCCAGCATTTT

clone size: NA
D gene: NA
J gene: TRBJ2-1
V gene: TRBV7-4
CDR3 protein: CASSRQRGAYNEQFF
CDR3 DNA: TGTGCCAGCAGCCGCCAGCGCGGGGCATACAATGAGCAGTTCTTC

clone size: few
D gene: NA
J gene: TRBJ1-2
V gene: TRBV4-1
CDR3 protein: CASSQDRTGYTF
CDR3 DNA: TGCGCCAGCAGCCAAGATAGGACCGGCTACACCTTC

clone size: medium-sized
D gene: NA
J gene: TRBJ1-5
V gene: TRBV6-8
CDR3 protein: CAISQGEGYQPQHF
CDR3 DNA: TGTGCCATCAGTCAGGGCGAGGGATATCAGCCCCAGCATTTT

clone size: NA
D gene: NA
J gene: TRBJ2-3
V gene: TRBV19
CDR3 protein: CASSIDSYTQYF
CDR3 DNA: TGTGCCAGTAGTATTGACAGCTATACGCAGTATTTT

clone size: few
D gene: NA
J gene: TRBJ2-5
V gene: TRBV6-8
CDR3 protein: CASRDPWSGTQYF
CDR3 DNA: TGTGCCAGCAGAGATCCATGGTCCGGGACCCAGTACTTC

clone size: NA
D gene: NA
J gene: TRBJ2-7
V gene: TRBV19
CDR3 protein: CTNPDGSYEQYF
CDR3 DNA: TGTACGAATCCGGACGGATCCTACGAGCAGTACTTC

clone size: NA
D gene: NA
J gene: TRBJ2-6
V gene: TRBV5-1
CDR3 protein: CASSQGRGAGANVLTF
CDR3 DNA: TGCGCCAGCAGCCAAGGCAGGGGAGCTGGGGCCAACGTCCTGACTTTC

clone size: NA
D gene: NA
J gene: TRBJ1-4
V gene: TRBV18
CDR3 protein: CASSPRGTVFNEKLFF
CDR3 DNA: TGTGCCAGCTCACCACGCGGGACGGTCTTTAATGAAAAACTGTTTTTT

clone size: few
D gene: NA
J gene: TRBJ2-1
V gene: TRBV9
CDR3 protein: CASRSGRSYNEQFF
CDR3 DNA: TGTGCCAGCAGGAGCGGGCGCTCCTACAATGAGCAGTTCTTC